This T cell receptor beta chain was profiled in a study of glioma-infiltrating T cells. Across the whole study: Target coverage was about 4.5- to 11-fold for about 940,000 blood T cells.

A few counts support this clonotype. Its antigen is currently unknown. Whole-study findings and limits: Patients with low tissue-blood divergence carried a signature set of shared blood CDR3 motifs.

The iRepertoire nested amplicon-rescue multiplex PCR amplified TCR alpha and beta CDR3s from RNA. TCRdb re-derived calls from the multiplex PCR reads in MiXCR, one entry per CDR3 protein. The sample contains about 380,000 distinct CDR3 sequences, roughly two fifths of which appear only once. V shed 0 bases and J shed 0 bases, with 11 bases lying between them. This CDR3 comprises 16 residues. Looked up from germline, CDR1 is SEHNR and CDR2 is FQNEAQ (reference sequence). This sequence was found in a human donor with low-grade glioma or glioblastoma, undergoing nonglioma brain surgery, or in good health (not recorded which). The specimen was glioma tissue, nonneoplastic brain tissue, or PBMCs (not recorded which). This rearrangement joins TRBV7-9 to TRBJ1-1; no firm D call. This CDR3 is CASSLAGVYMNTEAFF. The CDR3 nucleotides read TGTGCCAGCAGCTTAGCGGGTGTGTATATGAACACTGAAGCTTTCTTT.